This note documents a single TCR beta chain sequence. The antigen is not known. A much larger clone differs by one base, so this may be a read error. No conserved phenylalanine or tryptophan ends this CDR3, so it is likely a read error. The ends lost 3 bases at V and 7 bases at J; junction bases unmatched: 13. This CDR3 is built from 17 residues. Germline CDR1 SGHAT, CDR2 FQNNGV. Naive CD8 T cells underwent sorting with the CD8+CD4-CCR7+CD45RA+ definition. This specimen belongs to a study of molecular identifiers for immune sequencing clone quantification. Study-wide results and limits: Clone sizes could be underestimated for highly expanded clones when identical TCR molecules share a barcode. Clones above 20 RNA copies contained over 98% of effector molecules and under 1% of naive molecules.

The bulk TCR libraries were made with methods described before and with listed TCR primers. One entry per CDR3 protein results from TCRdb running MiXCR on the PCR reads. Found here are 400,000 to 600,000 distinct CDR3 sequences, 20% to 25% of them singletons; the top ten hold approximately 0.84%. The chain has TRBV11-2 and TRBJ2-1; 9 bases are a match to TRBD1. The sequencing sample was made of naive CD8+ T cells from blood, with Jurkat cell RNA spiked in. The subset: FACS-sorted CD8+CD4-CCR7+CD45RA+ naive T cells. This receptor was taken from a human donor in good health. Some libraries in this study had Jurkat cell RNA spiked in. CDR3 sequence: CASSFTAGTGLLNEQFS. In nucleotides, the CDR3 is TGTGCCAGCAGCTTCACCGCCGGGACAGGGTTACTGAATGAGCAGTTCTCC.